The TCR beta chain under discussion was sequenced for a study of blood T cell repertoires in COVID-19. At the level of the study: There were acute and convalescent COVID-19 samples, and they came from the United States, Italy and Spain. T cells, B-cell-depleted T cells, or PBMCs supplied cDNA or gDNA.

Trimming took 1 base from V and 3 from J, leaving 10 bases between them. CDR3 length: 14 amino acids. Germline CDR1 and CDR2: GTSNPN and SVGIG (reference sequence). Original data processing: By means of reference gene primer amplification, nucleated cell counts were estimated. This table comes from immunoSEQ multiplex PCR, and its TCRdb copy is limited to in-frame clones, with some not included. D and trimming come from the DNA, and the V and J calls and clone size come from that table. The repertoire has some 140,000 clones, roughly 89% of them found once; the top ten carry roughly 0.54%. The sequenced sample was peripheral blood. This clonotype was obtained from a man over 45 with acute or convalescent COVID-19. The chain combines TRBV30 with TRBJ1-5, with D possibly TRBD1 on 5 matching bases. The CDR3, as DNA: TGTGCCTGGAGTGCGACAGAGAACAATCAGCCCCAGCATTTT. It translates to CAWSATENNQPQHF.